These 15 T cell receptor beta chains originate from one sample sequenced in a study of T cell repertoires in cytomegalovirus infection. TCRdb re-called the reads through MiXCR, storing one row per CDR3 protein. The sample comprises 600,000 to 800,000 distinct CDR3 sequences, around 24% of which are singletons, and roughly 8% rests with the top ten. Sequenced input: CD8+ T cells from PBMCs. These TCRs come from a human donor in good health (CMV status not recorded). Some clones in this sample may be carry-over from other donors' samples.

This clonotype was seen only a few times. J is TRBJ2-2 and V is TRBV10-3, with TRBD2 as a possible D gene (7 bases). Per germline, CDR1 ENHRY and CDR2 SYGVKD. The V end lost 3 bases, the J end lost 6 bases, and 17 bases lay between the germline ends. The CDR3 covers 16 residues. Written as DNA, the CDR3 is TGTGCCATCAGTGATTGGGGGGGGCCTAAGGCCGGGGAGCTGTTTTTT. Encoded protein: CAISDWGGPKAGELFF.

The V gene is TRBV19, the J gene TRBJ1-6, with no clear D. Per the germline V gene, CDR1 is LNHDA and CDR2 is SQIVND (reference sequence). V lost 7 bases and J 0 bases, leaving 16 bases between the germline ends. The CDR3 sequence is 17 residues long. In DNA, the CDR3 is TGTGCCAGTACCGAGGGAACCGGGAGCTCCTATAATTCACCCCTCCACTTT. It is translated as CASTEGTGSSYNSPLHF. The variable domain in full, with the rest retrieved from reference TRBV19 and TRBJ1-6, is DGGITQSPKYLFRKEGQNVTLSCEQNLNHDAMYWYRQDPGQGLRLIYYSQIVNDFQKGDIAEGYSVSREKKESFPLTVTSAQKNPTAFYLCASTEGTGSSYNSPLHFGNGTRLTVT.

There are many counts of this clonotype. A junction boundary mismatches the germline segment, possibly from a read error. The chain couples TRBV7-6 to TRBJ2-2; no definite D call. This CDR3 has 12 residues. Germline assignment: CDR1 SGHVS and CDR2 FNYEAQ. The CDR3 here is CASSVAAGELFF. CDR3 coding DNA: TGTGCCAGCAGCGTAGCCGCCGGGGAGCTGTTTTTT.

This clonotype came up many times. This chain joins TRBV7-6 and TRBJ2-2; D is possibly TRBD2 (6 bases). V lost 5 bases, J lost 5 bases, and 9 bases lay in between. The CDR3 extends over 13 amino acids. Per germline, CDR1 SGHVS and CDR2 FNYEAQ. The CDR3, as DNA: TGTGCCAGCAGCATTAGCGGTACCGGGGAGCTGTTTTTT. Encoded protein: CASSISGTGELFF.

This clonotype has a count of ten or more. The V call is TRBV7-6, the J call TRBJ1-1; TRBD1 aligns across 7 bases. The CDR3 has 15 residues. V lost 4 bases, J lost 5 bases, and 10 bases stayed unmatched. Germline CDR1 and CDR2: SGHVS and FNYEAQ. The CDR3 loop reads CASSSRRGQGTEAFF. CDR3 DNA: TGTGCCAGCAGCTCCCGGAGGGGGCAAGGGACTGAAGCTTTCTTT.

This clonotype was counted only a few times. The genes are TRBV6-2 or TRBV6-3 and TRBJ1-2; D may be TRBD1 (6 bases). Germline V lookup: CDR1 MNHEY, CDR2 SVGEGT. CDR3 length equals 13 residues. Trimming removed 0 bases from V and 8 bases from J, with 10 bases in between. As DNA, the CDR3 is TGTGCCAGCAGTTACTCTCCAGGGGCGGGCTACACCTTC. This encodes CASSYSPGAGYTF.

This chain links TRBV11-3 with TRBJ2-5, with 12 bases identical to TRBD2. This CDR3 has 16 amino acids. The germline CDR1 and CDR2 sequences are SGHNT and YENEEA. Unmatched junction bases numbered 5, after V lost 1 base and J lost 5 bases. CDR3 sequence reads: CASSLGSTSGGETQYF. The DNA for the CDR3 is TGTGCCAGCAGCTTAGGCTCGACTAGCGGGGGTGAGACCCAGTACTTC.

As regards this clonotype: At one end, the junction sequence differs from germline, possibly due to a read error. This rearrangement joins TRBV4-1 to TRBJ1-3; D uncertain. This CDR3 has 14 residues. Germline V lookup: CDR1 MGHRA, CDR2 YSYEKL. This chain's CDR3 is CAGSQVHSGNTIYF. In DNA, the CDR3 is TGCGCCGGCAGCCAAGTGCACTCTGGAAACACCATATATTTT.

The table lists this clonotype with a few counts. The chain links TRBV6-1 to TRBJ1-2, with D maybe TRBD1 (5 bases). Germline V gene lookup returns CDR1 MNHNS and CDR2 SASEGT. The CDR3 consists of 14 residues. Trimming cost V 6 bases and J 7 bases, with 18 bases left between them. The CDR3 DNA reads TGTGCCAGCAGAGGAGGGAGGAGGGACCTTGGCTACACCTTC. Its protein is CASRGGRRDLGYTF.

Many counts were recorded for this clonotype. The J gene is TRBJ1-5, the V gene TRBV7-8, with D possibly being TRBD1 (5 bases). There are 13 residues in the CDR3. From germline, CDR1 is SGHVS and CDR2 FQNEAQ. Trimming cost V 4 bases and J 3 bases, with 7 bases left between them. In DNA form, the CDR3 reads TGTGCCAGCAGCTCCGGGACCAATCAGCCCCAGCATTTT. It codes for CASSSGTNQPQHF.

This chain joins TRBV27 and TRBJ2-7; D gene unclear. CDR3 length: 14 amino acids. Trimming cost V 6 bases and J 0 bases, with 12 bases left between them. The germline gives CDR1 MNHEY, CDR2 SMNVEV (reference sequence). In nucleotides, the CDR3 is TGTGCCAGCAGCCCGGGTCCCCGCTCCTACGAGCAGTACGTC. Translated: CASSPGPRSYEQYV.

This clonotype has at least ten counts. The chain combines TRBV15 with TRBJ2-4; D may match TRBD1 or TRBD2 (5 bases each). Germline V gene lookup returns CDR1 LNHNV and CDR2 YYDKDF (reference sequence). With 3 bases removed from V and 0 bases from J, the gap between germline ends came to 12 bases. The CDR3 totals 16 residues. Here the CDR3 DNA reads TGTGCCACCAGCAGTCGGGGCAACCTAGCCAAAAACATTCAGTACTTC. Translated, it gives CATSSRGNLAKNIQYF.

Note on this clonotype: The junction does not match germline at one end; this may be a read error. This sequence joins TRBV28 and TRBJ2-6; 7 positions match TRBD1. CDR3 length: 19 amino acids. Germline CDR1 and CDR2: MDHEN and SYDVKM. In DNA form, the CDR3 reads TGTGCCAGCAGTTTATCCGGACAGGACCCGCACCTTGGGACCAACGTCCTGACTTTC. This codes for CASSLSGQDPHLGTNVLTF.

This chain links TRBV29-1 with TRBJ1-2; maybe TRBD1 (6 bases). CDR1 and CDR2 from the germline V gene are SQVTM and ANQGSEA. There are 14 residues in the CDR3. V was pared by 0 bases and J by 2 bases, with 10 bases between. The CDR3 DNA sequence: TGCAGCGTTGAAGATGGACAGCCCAACTATGGCTACACCTTC. Encoded protein: CSVEDGQPNYGYTF.

As to this clonotype: At one end the junction does not follow the germline gene, possibly because of a read error. The CDR3 nucleotides are TGTGCCAGTAGTTCGCTACAGGGACAGTTCTACAACGAGCAGTTCTTC. It yields the protein CASSSLQGQFYNEQFF. The chain links TRBV19 to TRBJ2-1; TRBD1 aligns across 7 bases. The CDR3 covers 16 residues. Per germline, CDR1 LNHDA and CDR2 SQIVND (reference sequence).